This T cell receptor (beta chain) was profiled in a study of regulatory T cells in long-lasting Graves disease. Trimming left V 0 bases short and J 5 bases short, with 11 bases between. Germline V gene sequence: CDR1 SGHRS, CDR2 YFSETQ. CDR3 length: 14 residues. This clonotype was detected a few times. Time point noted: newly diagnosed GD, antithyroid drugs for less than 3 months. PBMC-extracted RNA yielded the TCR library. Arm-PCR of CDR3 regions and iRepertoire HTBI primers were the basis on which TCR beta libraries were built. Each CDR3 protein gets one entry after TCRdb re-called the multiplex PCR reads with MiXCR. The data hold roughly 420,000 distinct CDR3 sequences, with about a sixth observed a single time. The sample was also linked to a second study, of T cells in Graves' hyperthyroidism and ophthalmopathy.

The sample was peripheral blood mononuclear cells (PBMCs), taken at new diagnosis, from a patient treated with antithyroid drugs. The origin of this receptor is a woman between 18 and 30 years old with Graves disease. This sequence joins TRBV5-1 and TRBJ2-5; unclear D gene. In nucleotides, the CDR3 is TGCGCCAGCAGCTTGGACTTTGCTCTGGAGACCCAGTACTTC. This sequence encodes CASSLDFALETQYF.